The present entry profiles one T cell receptor (beta chain) with its context. Its antigen remains unidentified. No base quality information exists; no much larger clone differs at one position. The sample comes from a study of vaccination effects on CD4 cells after COVID-19 (dated by TCRdb to between 2021 and 2022). For context, the study as a whole: Post-vaccine samples across the study were collected a median of 72 days after the second dose, with a range of 14 to 241. The Oncomine TCR Beta short-read assay on an Illumina iSeq 100 was used to sequence cultures from other donors in the study. The study compared SARS-CoV-2 spike-specific CD4+ TCR repertoires before and after mRNA vaccination in COVID-19 convalescent patients and infection-naive vaccine recipients. A total of ten to eleven COVID-19 convalescent patients and several SARS-CoV-2-naive healthy vaccine recipients were included in the full study.

In the ViraFEST assay, PBMC were stimulated with viral peptide pools, and antigen-specific CD4+ T cell clonotypes were then identified by expansion using TCR sequencing. After about 10 days of culture, CD4+ T cells were isolated with the EasySep CD4+ T cell isolation kit. Participants received two doses of either the BNT162b2 or the mRNA-1273 mRNA SARS-CoV-2 vaccine. The absence of prior SARS-CoV-2 infection in healthy vaccine recipients was confirmed by negative nucleocapsid antibodies before and after vaccination. Each well held around 2 million PBMC cultured in IMDM containing 5% human AB serum, around 10 IU/ml IL-2 and gentamicin, along with around 11 ug/ml peptides. Half of the culture medium was replaced with fresh IL-2-containing medium on days 3 and 7. Unless noted otherwise, every peptide stimulation condition was cultured in triplicate wells. Using Ficoll-Paque Plus gradient centrifugation, PBMC were separated from whole blood and then either used fresh or cryopreserved at -140C. The spike proteins of SARS-CoV-2 and of the common cold coronaviruses HCoV-NL63, HCoV-OC43 and HCoV-229E were spanned by overlapping peptide pools. Genomic DNA was extracted from cultured CD4+ T cells with the QIAamp micro DNA kit.

Library construction relied on the immunoSEQ multiplex PCR assay. TCR beta CDR3 sequencing was performed on DNA from the cultured, isolated CD4+ T cells. In the source study's methods: Non-productive TCR sequences were removed and reads were trimmed to the CDR3 region, keeping CDR3s of at least 7 amino acids. The MANAFEST web app was used to pick out antigen-specific clonotypes by comparing their expansion in peptide wells with that in reference cultures. Positive clones required FDR<0.05 expansion versus reference and all other wells, odds ratio above 5, and frequency above 0.1% in two replicate wells. A clonotype was called cross-reactive if it was significantly expanded both in SARS-CoV-2 spike wells and in at least one common cold coronavirus spike condition. CDR3 similarity was assessed by Levenshtein distance with the stringdist R package, and unrooted trees were built with ape in R 3.6.1. In TCRdb, the immuneACCESS table is reduced to in-frame sequences with V and J assigned. These tables do not hold every clone; where another copy was compared, an unresolved V gene accounts for under half, and the others remain unexplained. That table furnishes V, J and clone size, whereas the DNA furnished D and trimming. The sample records roughly 59,000 clones, around four fifths of which are singletons. The ten largest account for 1.5% to 2% of the sample.

What the authors observed across the whole study: In healthy vaccine recipients, vaccine-induced clones were almost all SARS-CoV-2 mono-reactive, with only 1 of 255 being cross-reactive with common cold coronaviruses. The study was limited by a small number of convalescent patients, and early post-infection timepoints were lacking. Both infection-induced and vaccine-induced clones contracted markedly at late post-vaccination timepoints, which is consistent with waning T cell responses.

Looking up the germline V gene (reference sequence) yields CDR1 LNHDA and CDR2 SQIVND. Taken from cysteine to phenylalanine, the CDR3 has 15 residues. The DNA shown is the 45-base CDR3, in frame from base 1. V gives up 7 bases and J gives up 0 bases, and the segment between their germline ends measures 13 bases. The chain was built from TRBV19 and TRBJ1-5, with TRBD1 perhaps the D gene, on 5 matching bases. This specimen consisted of CD4+ T cells from PBMCs cultured with HCoV-OC43 spike peptides, obtained after COVID-19 vaccination. What the cell subset or site label conveys for this sample: HCoV-OC43 spike overlapping peptide pool stimulation. The source is a human donor who received a COVID-19 vaccine. The nucleotides are TGTGCCAGTACCCGGGGGAGCGATAGCAATCAGCCCCAGCATTTT. It specifies CASTRGSDSNQPQHF.